The 10 T cell receptor beta chains below all came from one sample that was sequenced in a study of spatial heterogeneity in lung cancer. TCRdb re-called the 5' RACE reads through MiXCR, storing one row per CDR3 protein. The data hold about 23,000 distinct CDR3 sequences, with around 5.1% observed a single time. The time point is: sample taken at primary tumor resection. Material: PBMCs, obtained at surgery. The source of these receptors is a male donor with early-stage non-small cell lung cancer.

This clonotype has at least ten counts. The chain employs TRBV10-3 and TRBJ1-5; TRBD1 matches at 7 bases. The CDR3 is made up of 14 amino acids. Germline V gene lookup returns CDR1 ENHRY and CDR2 SYGVKD. After removal of 6 bases from V and 2 bases from J, the junction contained 4 bases not matched to a gene. The CDR3 sequence is CAISQGEGNQPQHF. In DNA form, the CDR3 reads TGTGCCATCAGCCAGGGGGAGGGCAATCAGCCCCAGCATTTT.

This clonotype was found many times. The chain couples TRBV6-6 to TRBJ2-5, with D possibly TRBD2 on 5 matching bases. Germline loops: CDR1 MNHNY, CDR2 SVGAGI (reference sequence). V lost 6 bases, J lost 1 base, and 12 bases lay in between. This CDR3 contains 14 residues. CDR3 residues: CASSLPAGQETQYF. In DNA form, the CDR3 reads TGTGCCAGCAGCCTCCCGGCGGGCCAAGAGACCCAGTACTTC.

The table lists this clonotype with many counts. The rearrangement links TRBV3-1 to TRBJ2-4, with D perhaps TRBD1 (6 bases). Between the trimmed V and J ends, which lost 1 base and 8 bases, there was a span of 9 bases. The V gene's germline CDR1 is LGHDT and CDR2 YNNKEL (reference sequence). The CDR3 is made up of 13 amino acids. The CDR3 here is CASSQGGPDIQYF. The DNA of the CDR3 is TGTGCCAGCAGCCAAGGGGGGCCTGACATTCAGTACTTC.

This clonotype was seen ten or more times. V gene TRBV12-3 or TRBV12-4 combines with J gene TRBJ2-3; 7 positions match TRBD1. Germline trimming cut 4 bases from V and 1 base from J; bases unmatched to any gene: 5. This CDR3 has 15 residues. CDR3: CASSWSTGGTDTQYF. CDR3 sequence (DNA): TGTGCCAGCAGTTGGTCCACAGGGGGCACAGATACGCAGTATTTT.

There are many counts of this clonotype. This sequence joins TRBV5-1 and TRBJ1-2; 7 nucleotides match TRBD1. J gave up 4 bases and V 5 bases, and 5 bases lay outside the gene matches. The CDR3 runs 13 residues. CDR1 is SGHRS, CDR2 YFSETQ, per germline. This chain's CDR3 is CASRGDSLYGYTF. DNA for the CDR3: TGCGCCAGCAGGGGGGACAGCCTCTATGGCTACACCTTC.

There are many counts of this clonotype. DNA for the CDR3: TGTGCCAGCAGCTTATCCTCAGATTTTTCCTACGAGCAGTACTTC. This sequence encodes CASSLSSDFSYEQYF. The gene calls are TRBV7-2 and TRBJ2-7; D gene unclear. This CDR3 region has 15 residues. Trimming stripped 2 bases from V and 1 base from J, with 12 bases between. Germline CDR1 and CDR2: SGHTA and FQGNSA.

About this clonotype itself: The junction and the germline gene differ at one end; a read error may be behind it. The V and J genes are TRBV6-6 and TRBJ2-2; TRBD2 aligns across 7 bases. CDR1 is MNHNY and CDR2 is SVGAGI in the germline V gene (reference sequence). The CDR3 consists of 15 residues. CDR3 loop: CATMTGGGRSGEQFF. Written as DNA, the CDR3 is TGTGCCACCATGACGGGGGGAGGGAGATCCGGGGAGCAGTTTTTT.

This clonotype was seen many times. The J gene is TRBJ2-3, the V gene TRBV6-2 or TRBV6-3, with D possibly called TRBD1 or TRBD2 (5 bases each). Germline CDR1 and CDR2: MNHEY and SVGEGT. V was trimmed by 5 bases and J by 3 bases, leaving 12 bases between them. This CDR3 is built from 14 residues. The CDR3, as DNA: TGTGCCAGCAGTCCGGGACCTCAAACAGATACGCAGTATTTT. Residues: CASSPGPQTDTQYF.

This clonotype came up many times. The genes are TRBV20-1 and TRBJ2-3; 7 bases align to TRBD2. The CDR3 is 15 amino acids. From germline, CDR1 is DFQATT and CDR2 SNEGSKA (reference sequence). Trimming removed 0 bases from V and 1 base from J; junction bases left unmatched: 4. This CDR3 reads CSARDGRERTDTQYF. CDR3 sequence (DNA): TGCAGTGCTAGAGATGGGAGGGAACGCACAGATACGCAGTATTTT.

This clonotype was seen at least ten times. This chain links TRBV12-3 or TRBV12-4 with TRBJ2-7, with TRBD1 matching 7 bases. CDR3 size: 14 residues. The V gene end was trimmed by 6 bases and the J gene end by 7 bases; junction bases not matched to a gene: 12. CDR3 nucleotide sequence: TGTGCCAGCAGACAGACGGGACAGTTGAATGAGCAGTACTTC. This translates into CASRQTGQLNEQYF.